The 7 T cell receptor beta chains below come from one sample, sequenced in a study of cytomegalovirus exposure and HLA in healthy donors. Amplification used 60 Vbeta primers and 13 Jbeta primers. The method was immunoSEQ multiplex PCR; TCRdb's version includes in-frame clones alone and lacks a portion of them. The sample consists of about 85,000 clones, over 60% of them appearing once. Material: PBMCs. All receptors derive from a man between 25 and 39 years old in good health and CMV-seronegative.

The V and J genes are TRBV7-2 and TRBJ1-5; no firm D call. V was trimmed by 0 bases and J by 1 base, leaving 10 bases between them. Germline V gives CDR1 SGHTA, CDR2 FQGNSA. The CDR3 contains 16 residues. The CDR3 DNA reads TGTGCCAGCAGCTTAGCCCCTAGTAGGAGCAATCAGCCCCAGCATTTT. Translating gives CASSLAPSRSNQPQHF. The complete variable domain, with remaining parts taken from reference TRBV7-2 and TRBJ1-5, reads GAGVSQSPSNKVTEKGKDVELRCDPISGHTALYWYRQSLGQGLEFLIYFQGNSAPDKSGLPSDRFSAERTGGSVSTLTIQRTQQEDSAVYLCASSLAPSRSNQPQHFGDGTRLSIL.

The chain is built from TRBV4-2 and TRBJ2-1; 10 bases are shared with TRBD2. V shed 2 bases and J 8 bases; nucleotides not matched to a gene: 12. This CDR3 contains 17 residues. The germline CDR1 and CDR2 sequences are LGHNA and YNFKEQ. CDR3 nucleotides: TGTGCCAGCAGCCAACTCATGAGCGGGGGGGACTCGGATGAGCAGTTCTTC. It codes for CASSQLMSGGDSDEQFF.

The CDR3: CASSISVNEQFF. CDR3 sequence (DNA): TGTGCCAGTAGTATTTCGGTCAATGAGCAGTTCTTC. This rearrangement joins TRBV19 to TRBJ2-1; D is uncertain. This CDR3 spans 12 amino acids. V dropped 3 bases and J dropped 6 bases, with 6 bases sitting between them. The germline gives CDR1 LNHDA, CDR2 SQIVND (reference sequence).

V usage is TRBV29-1 and J usage is TRBJ1-1; possibly TRBD1 for D (5 bases). Germline V gene data show CDR1 as SQVTM and CDR2 as ANQGSEA. The V and J ends lost 4 bases and 5 bases respectively, with 14 bases between them. The CDR3 covers 13 residues. CDR3 in amino acids: CSVVAGRWTEAFF. The CDR3 DNA reads as TGCAGCGTTGTGGCAGGGCGTTGGACTGAAGCTTTCTTT.

The chain carries TRBV4-2 and TRBJ2-3; TRBD2 aligns across 7 bases. The CDR3 extends over 14 amino acids. Trimming removed 6 bases from V and 6 bases from J; junction bases left unmatched: 9. Germline values: CDR1 LGHNA, CDR2 YNFKEQ. The CDR3 is CASSPSGTADTQYF. The CDR3 nucleotides are TGTGCCAGCAGTCCGAGCGGGACCGCGGATACGCAGTATTTT.

The chain employs TRBV29-1 and TRBJ1-1; D gene unclear. Trimming shortened V by 4 bases and J by 6 bases, and 9 bases separated the two germline ends. Germline V lookup: CDR1 SQVTM, CDR2 ANQGSEA. The CDR3 runs 11 residues. CDR3 DNA sequence: TGCAGCGTTGCTGAGGCGGCTGAAGCTTTCTTT. It translates to CSVAEAAEAFF.

The chain recombines TRBV5-4 with TRBJ2-1, with D possibly being TRBD2 (6 bases). This CDR3 contains 13 residues. The V end lost 3 bases, the J end lost 7 bases, and 11 bases lay between the germline ends. Germline V gene lookup returns CDR1 SGHNT and CDR2 YYREEE (reference sequence). The DNA for the CDR3 is TGTGCCAGCAGCTCGACTAGTGGAAATGAGCAGTTCTTC. Amino acid sequence: CASSSTSGNEQFF.